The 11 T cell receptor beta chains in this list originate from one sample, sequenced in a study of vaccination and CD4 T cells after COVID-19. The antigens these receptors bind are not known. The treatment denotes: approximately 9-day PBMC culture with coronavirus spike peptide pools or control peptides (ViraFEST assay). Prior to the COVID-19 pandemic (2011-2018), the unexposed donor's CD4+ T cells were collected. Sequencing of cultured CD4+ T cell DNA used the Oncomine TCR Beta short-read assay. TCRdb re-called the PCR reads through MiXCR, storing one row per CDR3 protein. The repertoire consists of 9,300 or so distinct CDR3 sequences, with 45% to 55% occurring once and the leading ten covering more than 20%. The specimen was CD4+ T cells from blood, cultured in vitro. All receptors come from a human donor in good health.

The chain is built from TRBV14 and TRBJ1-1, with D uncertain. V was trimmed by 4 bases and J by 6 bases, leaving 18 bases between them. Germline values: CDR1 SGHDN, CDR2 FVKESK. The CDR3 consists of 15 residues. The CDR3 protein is CASSPIRVSVAEAFF. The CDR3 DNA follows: TGTGCCAGCAGCCCAATAAGGGTCTCTGTAGCTGAAGCTTTCTTT.

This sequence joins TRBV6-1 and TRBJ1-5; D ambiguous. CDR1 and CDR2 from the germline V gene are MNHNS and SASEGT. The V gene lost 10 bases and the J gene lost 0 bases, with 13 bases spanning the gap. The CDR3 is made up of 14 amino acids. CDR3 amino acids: CATKDGNSNQPQHF. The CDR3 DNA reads TGTGCCACAAAAGACGGAAATAGCAATCAGCCCCAGCATTTT.

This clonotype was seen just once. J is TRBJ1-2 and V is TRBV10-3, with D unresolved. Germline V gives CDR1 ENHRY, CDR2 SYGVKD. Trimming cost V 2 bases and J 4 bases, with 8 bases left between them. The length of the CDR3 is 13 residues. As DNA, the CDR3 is TGTGCCATCAGTGAGGGTCCGGGCTATGGCTACACCTTC. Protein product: CAISEGPGYGYTF.

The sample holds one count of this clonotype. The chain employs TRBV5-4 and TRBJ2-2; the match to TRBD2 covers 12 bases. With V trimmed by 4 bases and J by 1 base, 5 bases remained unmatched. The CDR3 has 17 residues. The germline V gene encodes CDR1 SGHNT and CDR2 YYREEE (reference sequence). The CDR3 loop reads CASSGELAGGNTGELFF. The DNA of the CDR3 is TGTGCCAGCAGCGGGGAACTAGCGGGGGGGAACACCGGGGAGCTGTTTTTT.

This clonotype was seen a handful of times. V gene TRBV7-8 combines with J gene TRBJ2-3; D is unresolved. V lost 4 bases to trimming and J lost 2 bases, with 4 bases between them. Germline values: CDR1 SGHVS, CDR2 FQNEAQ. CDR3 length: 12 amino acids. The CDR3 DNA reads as TGTGCCAGCAGCTCCGCCACAGATACGCAGTATTTT. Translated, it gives CASSSATDTQYF.

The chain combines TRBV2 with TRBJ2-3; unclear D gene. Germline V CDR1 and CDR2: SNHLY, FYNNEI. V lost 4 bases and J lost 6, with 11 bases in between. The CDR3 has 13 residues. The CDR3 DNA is TGTGCCAGCAGTGTTACAAGAGTGGATACGCAGTATTTT. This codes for CASSVTRVDTQYF.

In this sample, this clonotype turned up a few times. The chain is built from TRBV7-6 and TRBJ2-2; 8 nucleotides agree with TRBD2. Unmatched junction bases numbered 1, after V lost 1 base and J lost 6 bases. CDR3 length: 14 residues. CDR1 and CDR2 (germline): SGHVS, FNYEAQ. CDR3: CASSLVAGPGELFF. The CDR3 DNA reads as TGTGCCAGCAGCTTAGTAGCGGGGCCCGGGGAGCTGTTTTTT.

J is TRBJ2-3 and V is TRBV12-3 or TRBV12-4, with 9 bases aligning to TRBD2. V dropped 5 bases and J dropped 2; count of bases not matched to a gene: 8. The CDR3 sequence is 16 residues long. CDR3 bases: TGTGCCAGCAGTCCACCGAGCGGGGGGCCCACAGATACGCAGTATTTT. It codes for CASSPPSGGPTDTQYF.

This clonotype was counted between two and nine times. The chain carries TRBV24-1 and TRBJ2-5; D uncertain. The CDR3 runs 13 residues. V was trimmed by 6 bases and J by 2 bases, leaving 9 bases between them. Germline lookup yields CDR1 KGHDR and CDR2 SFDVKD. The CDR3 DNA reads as TGTGCCACCAGTCGTAGATCTCAAGAGACCCAGTACTTC. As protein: CATSRRSQETQYF.

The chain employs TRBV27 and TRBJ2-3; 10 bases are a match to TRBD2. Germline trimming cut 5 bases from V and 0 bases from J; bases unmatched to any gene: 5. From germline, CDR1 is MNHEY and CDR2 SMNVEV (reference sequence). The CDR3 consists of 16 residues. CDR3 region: CASSRAGGASTDTQYF. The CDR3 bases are TGTGCCAGCAGTCGAGCGGGGGGGGCGAGCACAGATACGCAGTATTTT.

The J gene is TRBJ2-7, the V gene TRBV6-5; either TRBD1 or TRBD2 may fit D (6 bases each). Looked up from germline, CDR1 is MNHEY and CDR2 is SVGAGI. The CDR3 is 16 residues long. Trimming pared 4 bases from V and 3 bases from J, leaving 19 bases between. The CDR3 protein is CASSSPRGRWDYEQYF. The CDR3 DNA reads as TGTGCCAGCAGTTCCCCACGGGGGCGCTGGGACTACGAGCAGTACTTC.